This TCR beta chain is from a study of blood T cell repertoires in COVID-19. For the study at large: There were acute and convalescent COVID-19 samples, and they came from the United States, Italy and Spain.

Germline lookup yields CDR1 SEHNR and CDR2 FQNEAQ (reference sequence). This CDR3 spans 14 amino acids. The ends lost 8 bases at V and 5 bases at J; junction bases unmatched: 7. The Seattle patients joined while their infection was active and were tracked longitudinally afterward. Under the authors' procedure: Scientists estimated how many nucleated cells there were by amplifying reference gene primers. Generated by immunoSEQ multiplex PCR, the TCRdb table keeps only in-frame clones and is missing some. V and J calls plus clone size are reproduced from that table; the DNA served to infer D and trimming. This table holds 250,000 to 350,000 clones, more than 70% found once.

Specimen: peripheral blood. The chain links TRBV7-9 to TRBJ1-2; 11 bases map to TRBD1. This receptor was identified in a woman younger than 45 with COVID-19, enrolled during active disease. The CDR3 protein is CASGQGATSYGYTF. The CDR3 DNA is TGTGCCAGCGGACAGGGGGCGACGAGTTATGGCTACACCTTC.